This TCR beta chain was captured by sequencing in a study of blood T cell repertoires in COVID-19. Overall study context: From T cells, B-cell-depleted T cells, or PBMCs came the material, which was cDNA or gDNA.

Repertoires were generated with immunoSEQ multiplex PCR, while TCRdb's copy carries only in-frame clones and drops some. The sample consists of 95,000 to 150,000 clones, about 85% of them appearing once. The CDR3 consists of 12 residues. Germline-derived CDR1 and CDR2 are SGHTA and FQGNSA. V lost 4 bases to trimming and J lost 4 bases, with 8 bases between them. Sequenced input: peripheral blood. The V and J genes are TRBV7-2 and TRBJ2-7; D unclear. The sequence came from a man older than 75 with acute or convalescent COVID-19. In nucleotides, the CDR3 is TGTGCCAGCAGCTCAACTTCTTACGAGCAGTACTTC. Protein sequence: CASSSTSYEQYF.